This TCR beta chain was sequenced for a study of control samples from healthy donors and cancer patients. V lost 1 base to trimming and J lost 5 bases, with 8 bases between them. Germline CDR1 SNHLY, CDR2 FYNNEI. The CDR3 is made up of 13 amino acids. Generated by immunoSEQ multiplex PCR, the TCRdb table keeps only in-frame clones and is missing some. The table includes about 42,000 clones, around four fifths detected once. The receptor comes from a man between 60 and 75 years old in good health. The sequencing input was blood. The V call is TRBV2, the J call TRBJ1-1, with D uncertain. The DNA of the CDR3 is TGTGCCAGCAGTGAAGAGGGTGGGACTGAAGCTTTCTTT. Its translation is CASSEEGGTEAFF.